The subject of this entry is one T cell receptor (beta chain). Antigen unknown. These data belong to a study of a mutant IDH1 vaccine in newly diagnosed glioma. At the level of the study: Vaccine dosing followed radiotherapy by 4-6 weeks, or accompanied temozolomide cycles. Pretreatment consisted of radiotherapy, temozolomide, or both, with most receiving both.

Only in-frame clones appear in the TCRdb table, and some are missing; sequencing was by immunoSEQ multiplex PCR. Among approximately 47,000 clones listed, around nine tenths were seen once. Indicated time point: week 35, safety follow-up. Doses comprised 300 ug of mutant IDH1 20-mer peptide each, plus topical imiquimod. Every donor had a new WHO grade 3 or 4 astrocytoma that was IDH1-mutant, with loss of nuclear ATRX. The germline CDR1 and CDR2 sequences are SGHTA and FQGNSA. Trimming cost V 3 bases and J 3 bases, with 2 bases left between them. This CDR3 contains 12 residues. The starting material was PBMCs, obtained from a glioma patient whose treatment included an IDH1 peptide vaccine. The chain is built from TRBV7-2 and TRBJ1-4, with unresolved D. The sequence came from a woman in her thirties or forties with glioma. This CDR3 reads CASSFPNEKLFF. The CDR3 bases are TGTGCCAGCAGCTTCCCTAATGAAAAACTGTTTTTT.